This T cell receptor beta chain was captured in a study of blood T cell repertoires in COVID-19. Study context: The samples span acute and convalescent COVID-19 from the United States, Italy and Spain.

V gave up 3 bases and J gave up 1 base, with 8 bases separating them. The germline V gene encodes CDR1 SGDLS and CDR2 YYNGEE. CDR3 length: 14 residues. Here immunoSEQ multiplex PCR was the method, and the copy in TCRdb shows in-frame clones only, minus some. The sample shows around 200,000 clones, about 88% of them seen only once. This clonotype originated in a young man with active or convalescent COVID-19. The chain uses TRBV9 and TRBJ1-3; D perhaps matches TRBD1 (6 bases). Sequenced material: peripheral blood. CDR3 DNA: TGTGCCAGCAGCGGTACAGGGTCTGGAAACACCATATATTTT. Translation gives CASSGTGSGNTIYF.